The T cell receptor beta chain under discussion was sequenced for a study of CXCR3-negative and CXCR3-positive naive CD8 T cells. Study conclusions and caveats: More hydrophobic TRB CDR3s were found in CXCR3-positive naive cells than in CXCR3-negative naive cells. Fresh PBMCs went into most assays, and CXCR3 expression partly declined after cryopreservation.

Triplicate approximately 320,000-cell sorts were made of each CD8+ T cell subset. In regard to this clonotype: Antigen: not known.

The CDR3 length is 17 residues. In germline, CDR1 is MNHEY, CDR2 SVGAGI. With UMI labels, 5' RACE was used to prepare the TRB cDNA libraries. TCRdb re-called the 5' RACE reads; every CDR3 protein appears as one record, without DNA. The sample shows about 84,000 distinct CDR3 sequences, and 0.55% to 0.8% sits with its ten largest clones. The sample taken for sequencing was naive CXCR3+ CD8+ T cells from blood. Subset described: CD45RO-CCR7+CD27+CD95- naive CD8+ T cells expressing CXCR3 (TNR3+). J is TRBJ1-1 and V is TRBV6-5; TCRdb gives TRBD1 as the D gene, but with no DNA this cannot be confirmed. This sequence was found in a human donor in good health. Some clones in this sample may be carry-over from other donors' samples. CDR3 amino acids: CAGSYSIEGLGDTEAFF.